The 10 T cell receptor beta chains given below trace back to one sample, sequenced in a study of OX40 agonist ivuxolimab in advanced cancers. The protocol was immunoSEQ multiplex PCR, while the TCRdb copy is restricted to in-frame clones and leaves out a portion. The sample records about 67,000 clones, 80% being singletons. Sample: CD4+ or CD8+ T cells sorted from blood, taken in a trial of the OX40 agonist ivuxolimab. These receptors were collected from an adult with an advanced solid tumor such as melanoma, head and neck, liver or kidney cancer.

This clone was detected a few times. V is TRBV2 and J is TRBJ2-7; D gene unclear. The CDR3 consists of 13 residues. Looked up from germline, CDR1 is SNHLY and CDR2 is FYNNEI. With 6 bases removed from V and 2 bases from J, the gap between germline ends came to 11 bases. As DNA, the CDR3 is TGTGCCAGCAGGGTACAGTATCCCTACGAGCAGTACGTC. Its translation: CASRVQYPYEQYV.

The chain has TRBV21-1 and TRBJ2-2; TRBD1, the D gene given by the table, was not confirmed from the DNA. TRBV21-1 is reported as a pseudogene. The CDR3 is made up of 15 amino acids. The CDR3 spells CASMKETGDTGELFF. For the CDR3, the DNA is TGTGCCAGCATGAAGGAAACAGGGGACACCGGGGAGCTGTTTTTT.

The chain joins TRBV4-1 to TRBJ2-7; D ambiguous. Germline V CDR1 and CDR2: MGHRA, YSYEKL. The CDR3 consists of 15 residues. V was trimmed by 6 bases and J by 0 bases, leaving 15 bases between them. The CDR3 here is CASSQQPTSSYEQYF. The CDR3 DNA reads TGCGCCAGCAGTCAGCAGCCCACCAGCTCCTACGAGCAGTACTTC.

The CDR3 DNA is TGTGCCAGCAGCTTGGGCCTAGCGGAGGACCTTCGGGGCACAGATACGCAGTATTTT. Residues: CASSLGLAEDLRGTDTQYF. The chain has TRBV5-6 and TRBJ2-3; 7 nucleotides line up with TRBD2. Germline values: CDR1 SGHDT, CDR2 YYEEEE. V lost 0 bases to trimming and J lost 1 base; unmatched junction nucleotides: 14. This CDR3 has 19 residues.

This clone was counted a few times. The V gene is TRBV27, the J gene TRBJ2-7; weak D call: TRBD2 (6 bases). Deletions cut 6 bases from V and 6 bases from J, with 18 bases between. Per germline, CDR1 MNHEY and CDR2 SMNVEV (reference sequence). There are 14 residues in the CDR3. The CDR3 DNA reads TGTGCCAGCAGCACCCGTGGGAGGAAGGTCGAGCAGTACTTC. Protein: CASSTRGRKVEQYF.

This clone is a singleton in its sample. The rearrangement links TRBV6-4 to TRBJ2-5; D is undetermined. CDR3 size: 15 residues. Germline loops: CDR1 MRHNA, CDR2 SNTAGT. Trimming shortened V by 0 bases and J by 1 base, and 9 bases separated the two germline ends. Here the CDR3 DNA reads TGTGCCAGCAGTGACTCAAGCGCCCGCCAAGAGACCCAGTACTTC. It encodes CASSDSSARQETQYF.

The V and J genes are TRBV7-6 and TRBJ2-7, with D tentatively TRBD2 (6 bases). Germline CDR1 and CDR2: SGHVS and FNYEAQ. The length of the CDR3 is 16 residues. Deletions cut 5 bases from V and 3 bases from J, with 20 bases between. The CDR3 region is CASSKVGGPAVYEQYF. The CDR3 nucleotides read TGTGCCAGCAGCAAGGTCGGGGGACCTGCGGTCTACGAGCAGTACTTC.

The gene calls are TRBV18 and TRBJ2-3, with a tentative D call TRBD1 (5 bases). The germline V and J ends were trimmed by 1 base and 0 bases, with 5 bases remaining between them. The CDR3 has 14 amino acids. The germline CDR1 and CDR2 sequences are KGHSH and LQKENI. The CDR3 region has the DNA TGTGCCAGCTCACCACGGGGCAGCACAGATACGCAGTATTTT. This encodes CASSPRGSTDTQYF.

The chain uses TRBV4-1 and TRBJ2-3; 15 bases fit TRBD2. In germline, CDR1 is MGHRA, CDR2 YSYEKL. The length of the CDR3 is 15 residues. V gave up 4 bases and J gave up 4 bases; unmatched junction bases: 0. CDR3 bases: TGCGCCAGCAGCCGGACTAGCGGGGGGGCAGATACGCAGTATTTT. This encodes CASSRTSGGADTQYF.

The chain joins TRBV4-1 to TRBJ2-3; 9 nucleotides align to TRBD2. J was trimmed by 2 bases and V by 1 base; bases with no gene match: 1. Germline values: CDR1 MGHRA, CDR2 YSYEKL. The CDR3 has 15 residues. The CDR3 protein is CASSQGLAATDTQYF. The CDR3 DNA reads as TGCGCCAGCAGCCAAGGACTAGCGGCCACAGATACGCAGTATTTT.